A selection of T cell receptor beta chains follows, all from one sample in a study of T-cell reconstitution after alpha-beta-depleted transplantation in children. TCRdb fed the PCR reads into MiXCR, producing one record per CDR3 protein. The table has 420,000 or so distinct CDR3 sequences, roughly 11% seen once; the top ten hold roughly 5%. The sequenced sample was PBMCs from the stem cell graft donor, obtained from the stem cell graft. Receptor source: a human donor who donated a stem cell graft to a child with acute myeloid leukemia. CDR3s leave out the opening cysteine and the closing phenylalanine or tryptophan.

TRBV6-1	TRBJ2-1	ASSEIGGSGRGDEQF
TRBV7-8	TRBJ2-4	ASSSGNIQY
TRBV4-2	TRBJ2-1	ASSQGQGGHNGEF
TRBV2	TRBJ2-2	AFSFFLGDGVSTGELF
TRBV9	TRBJ2-3	ASSWRDPSTDTQY
TRBV20-1	TRBJ2-3	SAPRDPSTDTQY
TRBV12-3/TRBV12-4	TRBJ1-1	ASSMHSGNTEAF
TRBV20-1	TRBJ2-3	SAERASGTDTQY
TRBV15	TRBJ2-7	ATSRGNSGSVGEQY
TRBV10-3	TRBJ1-2	ATQTGATEGGYT
TRBV10-3	TRBJ1-2	AISDPLNQDAINYGYT